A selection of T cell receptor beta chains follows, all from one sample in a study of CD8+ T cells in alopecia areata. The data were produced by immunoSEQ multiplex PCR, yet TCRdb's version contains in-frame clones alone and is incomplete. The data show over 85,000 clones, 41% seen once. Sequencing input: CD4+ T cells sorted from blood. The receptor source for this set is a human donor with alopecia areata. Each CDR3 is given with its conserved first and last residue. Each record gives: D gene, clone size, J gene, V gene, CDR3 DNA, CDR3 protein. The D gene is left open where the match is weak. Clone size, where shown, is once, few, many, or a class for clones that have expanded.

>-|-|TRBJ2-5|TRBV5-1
TGCGCCAGCAGCTCGAGCGGCGGAGGACTGTACCAAGAGACCCAGTACTTC
CASSSSGGGLYQETQYF
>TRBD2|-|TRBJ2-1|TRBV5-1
TGCGCCAGTAGTACTAGCGGGGGGAACAATGAGCAGTTCTTC
CASSTSGGNNEQFF
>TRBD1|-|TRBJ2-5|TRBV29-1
TGCAGCGTGGGGACAGGGTGGGAGCAGTACTTC
CSVGTGWEQYF
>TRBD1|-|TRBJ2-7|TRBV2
TGTGCCAGCAGTGAAACCGGGTACAGGGGCGAGCAGTACTTC
CASSETGYRGEQYF
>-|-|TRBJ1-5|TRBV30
TGTGCCTGGAGCCGGGCAGGGAGGAATCAGCCCCAGCATTTT
CAWSRAGRNQPQHF
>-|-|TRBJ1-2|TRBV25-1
TGTGCCAGCAGTGAATCCGGGGGCCCTTATGGCTACACCTTC
CASSESGGPYGYTF
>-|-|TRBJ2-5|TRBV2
TGTGCCAGCAGGGTGTACACGGAGACCCAGTACTTC
CASRVYTETQYF
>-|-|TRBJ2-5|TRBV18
TGTGCCAGCTCACAGGGTGCAGGGGAGACCCAGTACTTC
CASSQGAGETQYF
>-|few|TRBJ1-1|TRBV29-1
TGCAGCGTTGTGACGGCTGGAGGGAGCTTCTTT
CSVVTAGGSFF
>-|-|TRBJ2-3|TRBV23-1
TGCGCCAGCAGTCGTAACAGCACAGATACGCAGTATTTT
CASSRNSTDTQYF
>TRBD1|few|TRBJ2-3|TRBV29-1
TGCAGCGTTACCGGGACAGGGGTGTTAGTGGGTACGCAGTATTTT
CSVTGTGVLVGTQYF
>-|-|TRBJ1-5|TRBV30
TGTGCCTGGAGTGTCTCAGGGGTCAATCAGCCCCAGCATTTT
CAWSVSGVNQPQHF
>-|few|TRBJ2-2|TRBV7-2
TGTGCCAGCAGCTTACGATCTGGGTTCACCGGGGAGCTGTTTTTT
CASSLRSGFTGELFF
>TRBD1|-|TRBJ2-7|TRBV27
TGTGCCAGCAGTTTATTGGGACAGGGGGCCTACGAGCAGTACTTC
CASSLLGQGAYEQYF
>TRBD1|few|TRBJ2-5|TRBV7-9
TGTGCCAGCAGCTCCTACCGACAGGGGGCAAGGGAGACCCAGTACTTC
CASSSYRQGARETQYF
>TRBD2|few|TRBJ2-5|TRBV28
TGTGCCAGCAGTTCCCCGGGAGCGGGGGATGAGACCCAGTACTTC
CASSSPGAGDETQYF
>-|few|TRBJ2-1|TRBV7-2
TGTGCCAGCAGCATTCAATCTGGGACCAAATACAATGAGCAGTTCTTC
CASSIQSGTKYNEQFF
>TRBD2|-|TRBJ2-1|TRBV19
TGTGCCAGTAGTATCGGGCGGGAGAACTACAATGAGCAGTTCTTC
CASSIGRENYNEQFF
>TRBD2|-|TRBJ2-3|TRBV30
TGTGCCTGGAGTTGGGGGACTAGCGGGAGTTCAGATACGCAGTATTTT
CAWSWGTSGSSDTQYF
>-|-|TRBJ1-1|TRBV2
TGTGCCAGCAAACAGACAGGACCCACTGAAGCTTTCTTT
CASKQTGPTEAFF
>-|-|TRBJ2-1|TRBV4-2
TGTGCCAGCAGCCAATCACTAGCAGAGTATTTCAATGAGCAGTTCTTC
CASSQSLAEYFNEQFF
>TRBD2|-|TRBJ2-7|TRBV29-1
TGCAGCGCTGGGGCGGGACTAGGCTACGAGCAGTACTTC
CSAGAGLGYEQYF
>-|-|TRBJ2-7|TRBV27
TGTGCCAGCAGTTTATCGAAGGGGGGATCCTACGAGCAGTACTTC
CASSLSKGGSYEQYF
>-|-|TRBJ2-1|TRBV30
TGTGCCTGGACCCCGGACAGAGCCAACAATGAGCAGTTCTTC
CAWTPDRANNEQFF
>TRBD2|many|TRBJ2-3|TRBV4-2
TGTGCCAGCAGCCCTCTCCGCGGGAGAGAAGCAGATACGCAGTATTTT
CASSPLRGREADTQYF
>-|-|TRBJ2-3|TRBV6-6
TGTGCCAGCCTCTGGACAGATACGCAGTATTTT
CASLWTDTQYF
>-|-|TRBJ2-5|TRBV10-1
TGCGCCAGCAGTGAGAGCAGGGGTAAAGAGACCCAGTACTTC
CASSESRGKETQYF
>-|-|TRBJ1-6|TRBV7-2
TGTGCCAGCAGCTCCCGTCAGCCACGGATCTATAATTCACCCCTCCACTTT
CASSSRQPRIYNSPLHF
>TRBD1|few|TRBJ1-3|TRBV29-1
TGCAGCGTTGGGGACAGTGGAGCCAACACCATATATTTT
CSVGDSGANTIYF
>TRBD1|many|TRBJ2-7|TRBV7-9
TGTGCCAGCAGCTCCGGTGGACAGGGAACAACAGCTTACGAGCAGTACTTC
CASSSGGQGTTAYEQYF
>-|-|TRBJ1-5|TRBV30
TGTGCCTGGAGGGGCAGAGACAATCAGCCCCAGCATTTT
CAWRGRDNQPQHF
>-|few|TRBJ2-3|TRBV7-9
TGTGCCAGCAGCTCAACCACGGCAGATACGCAGTATTTT
CASSSTTADTQYF